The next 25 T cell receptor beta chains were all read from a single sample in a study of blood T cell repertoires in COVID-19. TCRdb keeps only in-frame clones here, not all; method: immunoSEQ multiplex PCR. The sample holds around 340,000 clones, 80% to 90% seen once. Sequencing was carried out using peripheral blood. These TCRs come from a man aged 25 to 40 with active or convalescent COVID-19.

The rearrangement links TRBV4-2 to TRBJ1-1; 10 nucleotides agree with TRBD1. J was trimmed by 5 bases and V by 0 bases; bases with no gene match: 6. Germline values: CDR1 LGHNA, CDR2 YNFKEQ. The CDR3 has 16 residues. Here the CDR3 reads CASSQEWDRGVTEAFF. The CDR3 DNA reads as TGTGCCAGCAGCCAAGAATGGGACAGGGGAGTAACTGAAGCTTTCTTT.

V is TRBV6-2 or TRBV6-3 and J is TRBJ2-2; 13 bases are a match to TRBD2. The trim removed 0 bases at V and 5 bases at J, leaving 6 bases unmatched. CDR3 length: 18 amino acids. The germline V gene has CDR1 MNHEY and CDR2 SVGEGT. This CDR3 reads CASSYSPGLAGVTGELFF. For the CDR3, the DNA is TGTGCCAGCAGTTACTCACCTGGACTAGCGGGGGTAACCGGGGAGCTGTTTTTT.

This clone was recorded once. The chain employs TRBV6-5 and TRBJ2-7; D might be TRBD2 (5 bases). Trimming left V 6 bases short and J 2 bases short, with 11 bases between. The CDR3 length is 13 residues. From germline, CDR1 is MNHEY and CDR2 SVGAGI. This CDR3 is CASSLRDAYEQYF. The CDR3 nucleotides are TGTGCCAGCAGCCTCCGGGATGCCTACGAGCAGTACTTC.

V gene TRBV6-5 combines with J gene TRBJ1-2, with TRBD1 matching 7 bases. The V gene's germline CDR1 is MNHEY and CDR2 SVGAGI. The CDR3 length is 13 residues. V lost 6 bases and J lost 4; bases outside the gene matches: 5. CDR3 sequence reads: CASSDRDPYGYTF. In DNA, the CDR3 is TGTGCCAGCAGCGACAGGGATCCCTATGGCTACACCTTC.

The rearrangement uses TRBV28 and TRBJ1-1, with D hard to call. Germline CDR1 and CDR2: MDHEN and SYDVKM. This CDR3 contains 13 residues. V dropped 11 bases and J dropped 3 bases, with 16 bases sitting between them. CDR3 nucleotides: TGTGCCTCCCGAAGGGAGGCGTACACTGAAGCTTTCTTT. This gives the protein CASRREAYTEAFF.

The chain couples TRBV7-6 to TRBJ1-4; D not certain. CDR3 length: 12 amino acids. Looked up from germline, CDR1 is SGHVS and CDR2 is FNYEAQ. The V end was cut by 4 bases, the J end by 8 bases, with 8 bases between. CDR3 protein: CASSSRGEKLFF. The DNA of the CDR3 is TGTGCCAGCAGCTCCCGGGGAGAAAAACTGTTTTTT. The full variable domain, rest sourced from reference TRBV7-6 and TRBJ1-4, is GAGVSQSPRYKVTKRGQDVALRCDPISGHVSLYWYRQALGQGPEFLTYFNYEAQQDKSGLPNDRFSAERPEGSISTLTIQRTEQRDSAMYRCASSSRGEKLFFGSGTQLSVL.

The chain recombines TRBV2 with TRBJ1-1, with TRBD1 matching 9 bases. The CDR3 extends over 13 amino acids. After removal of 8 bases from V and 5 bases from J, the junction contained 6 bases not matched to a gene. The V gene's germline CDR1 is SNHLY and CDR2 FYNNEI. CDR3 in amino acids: CASWTGAGTEAFF. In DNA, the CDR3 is TGTGCCAGCTGGACAGGGGCAGGGACTGAAGCTTTCTTT.

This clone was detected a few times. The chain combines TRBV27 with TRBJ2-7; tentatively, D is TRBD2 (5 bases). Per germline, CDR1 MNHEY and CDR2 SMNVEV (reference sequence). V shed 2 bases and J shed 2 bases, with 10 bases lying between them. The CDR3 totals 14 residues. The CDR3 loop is CASSLKPGTYEQYF. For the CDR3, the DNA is TGTGCCAGCAGTTTAAAGCCCGGGACCTACGAGCAGTACTTC.

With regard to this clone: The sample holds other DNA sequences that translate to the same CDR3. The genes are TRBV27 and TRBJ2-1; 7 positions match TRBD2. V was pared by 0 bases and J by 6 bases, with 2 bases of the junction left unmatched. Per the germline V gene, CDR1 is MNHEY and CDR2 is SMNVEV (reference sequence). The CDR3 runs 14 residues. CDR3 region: CASSLSRTSNEQFF. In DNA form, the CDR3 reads TGTGCCAGCAGTTTATCGAGGACTAGCAATGAGCAGTTCTTC.

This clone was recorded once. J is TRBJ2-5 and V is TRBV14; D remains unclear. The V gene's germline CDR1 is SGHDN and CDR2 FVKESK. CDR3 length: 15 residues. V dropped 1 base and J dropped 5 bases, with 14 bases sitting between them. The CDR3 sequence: CASSQGVAPRETQYF. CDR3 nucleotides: TGTGCCAGCAGCCAAGGGGTAGCTCCCCGGGAGACCCAGTACTTC. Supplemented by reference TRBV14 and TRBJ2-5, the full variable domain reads EAGVTQFPSHSVIEKGQTVTLRCDPISGHDNLYWYRRVMGKEIKFLLHFVKESKQDESGMPNNRFLAERTGGTYSTLKVQPAELEDSGVYFCASSQGVAPRETQYFGPGTRLLVL.

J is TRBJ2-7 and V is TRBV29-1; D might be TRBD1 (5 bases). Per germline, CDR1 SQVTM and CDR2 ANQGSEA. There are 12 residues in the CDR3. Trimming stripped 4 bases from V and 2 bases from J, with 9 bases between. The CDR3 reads CSVGTNTYEQYF. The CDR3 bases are TGCAGCGTTGGGACAAATACCTACGAGCAGTACTTC.

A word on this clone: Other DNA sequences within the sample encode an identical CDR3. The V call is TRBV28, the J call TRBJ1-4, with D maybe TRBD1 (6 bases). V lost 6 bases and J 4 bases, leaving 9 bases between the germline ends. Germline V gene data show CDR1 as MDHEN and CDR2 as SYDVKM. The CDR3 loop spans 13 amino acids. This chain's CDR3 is CASRGRGNEKLFF. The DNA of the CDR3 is TGTGCCAGCAGGGGCAGGGGTAATGAAAAACTGTTTTTT.

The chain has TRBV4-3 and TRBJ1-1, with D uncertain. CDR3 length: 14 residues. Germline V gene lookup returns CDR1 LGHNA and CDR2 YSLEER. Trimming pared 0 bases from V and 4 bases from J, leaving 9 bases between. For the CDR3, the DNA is TGCGCCAGCAGCCAAGATTTGAAGAGCACTGAAGCTTTCTTT. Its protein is CASSQDLKSTEAFF.

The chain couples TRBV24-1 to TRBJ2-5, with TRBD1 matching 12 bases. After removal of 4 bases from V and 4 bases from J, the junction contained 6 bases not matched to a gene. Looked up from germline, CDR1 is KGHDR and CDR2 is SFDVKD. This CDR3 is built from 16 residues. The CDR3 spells CATSETGTGGRETQYF. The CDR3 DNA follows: TGTGCCACCAGTGAGACCGGGACAGGGGGCCGAGAGACCCAGTACTTC.

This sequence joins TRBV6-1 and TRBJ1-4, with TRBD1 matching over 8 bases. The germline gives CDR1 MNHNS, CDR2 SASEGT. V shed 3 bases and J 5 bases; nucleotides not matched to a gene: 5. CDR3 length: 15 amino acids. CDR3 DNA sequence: TGTGCCAGCAGTGACGGACAGGGTTGGAATGAAAAACTGTTTTTT. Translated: CASSDGQGWNEKLFF.

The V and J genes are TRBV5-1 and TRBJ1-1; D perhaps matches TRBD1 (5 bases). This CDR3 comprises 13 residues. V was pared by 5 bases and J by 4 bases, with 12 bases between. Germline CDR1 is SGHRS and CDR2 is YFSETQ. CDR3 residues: CASSGGDFTEAFF. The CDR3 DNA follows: TGCGCCAGCAGTGGAGGGGATTTCACTGAAGCTTTCTTT.

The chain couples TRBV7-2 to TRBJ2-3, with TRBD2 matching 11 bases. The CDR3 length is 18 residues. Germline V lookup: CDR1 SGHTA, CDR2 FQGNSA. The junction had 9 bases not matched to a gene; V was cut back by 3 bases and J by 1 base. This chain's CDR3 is CASSFSLSGRAGTDTQYF. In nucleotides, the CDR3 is TGTGCCAGCAGCTTTTCCCTTAGCGGGAGGGCCGGCACAGATACGCAGTATTTT.

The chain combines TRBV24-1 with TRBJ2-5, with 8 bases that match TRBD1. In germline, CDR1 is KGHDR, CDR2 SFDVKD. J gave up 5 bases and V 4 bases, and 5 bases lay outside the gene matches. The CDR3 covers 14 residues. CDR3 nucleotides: TGTGCCACCAGTGAATCCAGGGGGCGCGAGACCCAGTACTTC. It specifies CATSESRGRETQYF.

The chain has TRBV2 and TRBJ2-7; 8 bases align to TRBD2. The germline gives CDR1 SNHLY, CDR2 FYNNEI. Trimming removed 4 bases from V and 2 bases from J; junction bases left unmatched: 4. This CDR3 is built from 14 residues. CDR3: CASSAGTSPYEQYF. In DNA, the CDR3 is TGTGCCAGCAGTGCCGGGACTAGTCCCTACGAGCAGTACTTC.

The CDR3, as DNA: TGTGCCAGCAGCGTAGCGGGGGGGACAGATACGCAGTATTTT. As protein: CASSVAGGTDTQYF. V is TRBV5-4 and J is TRBJ2-3, with TRBD2 matching 11 bases. CDR1 and CDR2 (germline): SGHNT, YYREEE (reference sequence). J was trimmed by 3 bases and V by 4 bases; bases with no gene match: 1. CDR3 length equals 14 residues.

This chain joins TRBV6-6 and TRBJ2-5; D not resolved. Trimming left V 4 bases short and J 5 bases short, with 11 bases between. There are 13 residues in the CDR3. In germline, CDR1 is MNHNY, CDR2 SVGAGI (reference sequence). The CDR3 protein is CASSSTARETQYF. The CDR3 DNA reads TGTGCCAGCAGTTCTACTGCGCGGGAGACCCAGTACTTC.

This CDR3 reads CASGWGDTGYTF. The DNA of the CDR3 is TGTGCCAGCGGGTGGGGGGATACCGGCTACACCTTC. The V and J genes are TRBV6-5 and TRBJ1-2, with TRBD1 as a possible D gene (5 bases). The germline gives CDR1 MNHEY, CDR2 SVGAGI. There are 12 residues in the CDR3. The ends were cut back, 8 bases at V and 8 bases at J, with 15 bases in the middle.

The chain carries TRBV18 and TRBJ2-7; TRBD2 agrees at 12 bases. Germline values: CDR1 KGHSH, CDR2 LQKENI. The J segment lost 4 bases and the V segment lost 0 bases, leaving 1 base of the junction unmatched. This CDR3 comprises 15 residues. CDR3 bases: TGTGCCAGCTCACCACCCCTAGCGGGAGGGTACGAGCAGTACTTC. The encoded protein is CASSPPLAGGYEQYF. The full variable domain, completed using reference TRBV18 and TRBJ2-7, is NAGVMQNPRHLVRRRGQEARLRCSPMKGHSHVYWYRQLPEEGLKFMVYLQKENIIDESGMPKERFSAEFPKEGPSILRIQQVVRGDSAAYFCASSPPLAGGYEQYFGPGTRLTVT.

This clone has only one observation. As DNA, the CDR3 is TGCAGTGCTAGTTCTAAGGGGGTTTTAGGCAATCAGCCCCAGCATTTT. Translating gives CSASSKGVLGNQPQHF. The J gene is TRBJ1-5, the V gene TRBV20-1; a possible D gene is TRBD1 (6 bases). The CDR3 is 16 amino acids. CDR1 and CDR2 from the germline V gene are DFQATT and SNEGSKA (reference sequence). V was trimmed by 3 bases and J by 2 bases, leaving 17 bases between them.

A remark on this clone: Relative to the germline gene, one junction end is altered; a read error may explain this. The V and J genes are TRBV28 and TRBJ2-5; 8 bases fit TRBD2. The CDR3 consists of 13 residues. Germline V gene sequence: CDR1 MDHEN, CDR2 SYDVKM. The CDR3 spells CASSSPAGEAQYF. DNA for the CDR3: TGTGCCAGCTCCTCCCCAGCGGGAGAGGCCCAGTACTTC.